The table lists the clone carrying this T cell receptor beta chain with many counts. The antigen is undetermined. V lost 0 bases and J lost 7; bases outside the gene matches: 4. The V gene's germline CDR1 is LGHNA and CDR2 YNFKEQ. The CDR3 spans 16 residues. The sample originates from a study of T cell repertoires in cytomegalovirus infection. Looking at the study overall: The public TCR beta signatures pointed to both CMV infection and matching HLA type.

Broader study findings: Identification of carriers of CMV plus the relevant HLA was achieved through cumulative public TCR beta family frequency. HLA-C-restricted CMV clonotypes gave the most frequent clonotype in two of eight donors.

MiXCR was run by TCRdb on the reads, yielding one entry per CDR3 protein. The table has roughly 310,000 distinct CDR3 sequences, about a sixth seen once. This chain joins TRBV4-2 and TRBJ1-5, with 12 nucleotides matching TRBD1. The sample taken for sequencing was PBMCs. The TCR comes from a human donor in good health (CMV status not recorded). Some clones in this sample may be carry-over from other donors' samples. This chain's CDR3 is CASSQEGDRGQQPQHF. The DNA for the CDR3 is TGTGCCAGCAGCCAAGAAGGGGACAGGGGGCAACAGCCCCAGCATTTT.